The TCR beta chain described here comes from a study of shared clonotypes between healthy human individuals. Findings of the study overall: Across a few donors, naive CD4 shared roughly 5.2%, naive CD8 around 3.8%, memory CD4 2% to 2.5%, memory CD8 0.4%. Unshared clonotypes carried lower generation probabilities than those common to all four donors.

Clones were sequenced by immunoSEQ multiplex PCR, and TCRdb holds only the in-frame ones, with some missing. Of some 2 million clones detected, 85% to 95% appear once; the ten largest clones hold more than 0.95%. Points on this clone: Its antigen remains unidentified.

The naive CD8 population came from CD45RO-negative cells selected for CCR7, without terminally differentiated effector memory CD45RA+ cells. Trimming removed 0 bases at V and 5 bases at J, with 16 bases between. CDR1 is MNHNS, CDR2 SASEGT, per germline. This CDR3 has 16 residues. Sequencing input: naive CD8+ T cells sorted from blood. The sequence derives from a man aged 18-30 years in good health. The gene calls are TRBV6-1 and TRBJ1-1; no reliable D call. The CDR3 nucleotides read TGTGCCAGCAGTGAAGCGCTTCTGGGCAGTGGGACTGAAGCTTTCTTT. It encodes CASSEALLGSGTEAFF.